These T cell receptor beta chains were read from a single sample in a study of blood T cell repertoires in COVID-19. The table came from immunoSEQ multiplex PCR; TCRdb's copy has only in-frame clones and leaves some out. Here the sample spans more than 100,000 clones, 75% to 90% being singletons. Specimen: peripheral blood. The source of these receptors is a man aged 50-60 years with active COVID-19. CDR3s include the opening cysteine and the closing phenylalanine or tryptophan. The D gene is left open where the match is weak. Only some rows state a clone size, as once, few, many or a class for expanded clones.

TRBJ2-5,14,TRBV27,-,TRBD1,TGTGCCAGCAGTTTAGACAGGGGCACAGAGACCCAGTACTTC,CASSLDRGTETQYF
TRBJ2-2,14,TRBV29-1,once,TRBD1,TGCAGCGTTGAACTTGGGACAGGCACCGGGGAGCTGTTTTTT,CSVELGTGTGELFF
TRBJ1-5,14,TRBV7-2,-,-,TGTGCCAGCAGCTCTGACAGTAGCAATCAGCCCCAGCATTTT,CASSSDSSNQPQHF
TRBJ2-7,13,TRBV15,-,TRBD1,TGTGCCACCAGCAGTCCAGGGGGCCACGAGCAGTACTTC,CATSSPGGHEQYF
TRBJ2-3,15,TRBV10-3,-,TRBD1,TGTGCCATCAGCTCCGGGACAGGGGGCACTAATACGCAGTATTTT,CAISSGTGGTNTQYF
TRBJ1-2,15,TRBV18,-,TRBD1,TGTGCCAGCTCACCACCGAGGGGGCTGAACTATGGCTACACCTTC,CASSPPRGLNYGYTF
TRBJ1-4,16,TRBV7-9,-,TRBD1,TGTGCCAGCAGCTTAACCAGGGGGCGAACTAATGAAAAACTGTTTTTT,CASSLTRGRTNEKLFF
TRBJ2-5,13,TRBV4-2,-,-,TGTGCCAGCAGCCAAACAGACCAAGAGACCCAGTACTTC,CASSQTDQETQYF
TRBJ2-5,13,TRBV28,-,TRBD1,TGTGCCAGCAGTTATCAGGGGGTCGGGACCCAGTACTTC,CASSYQGVGTQYF
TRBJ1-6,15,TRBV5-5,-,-,TGTGCCAGCAGCTTGGGAGAGGGTATTGGTTCACCCCTCCACTTT,CASSLGEGIGSPLHF
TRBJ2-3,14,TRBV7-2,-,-,TGTGCCAGCACCCTAGGAGGGGCCTCCGATACGCAGTATTTT,CASTLGGASDTQYF
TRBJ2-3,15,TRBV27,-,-,TGTGCCAGCAGTTTACAGGGCAGGGCCACAGATACGCAGTATTTT,CASSLQGRATDTQYF
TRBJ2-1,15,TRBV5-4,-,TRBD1,TGTGCCAGCAGCCTTCTAGGGACAGCAAACAAAGAGCAGTTCTTC,CASSLLGTANKEQFF
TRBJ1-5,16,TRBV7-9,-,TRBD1,TGTGCCAGCAGCTTAGCGGGGACAGGGGCTGAGCAGCCCCAGCATTTT,CASSLAGTGAEQPQHF
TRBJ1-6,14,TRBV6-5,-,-,TGTGCCAGCAGGAAACAACAGGGTGGTTCACCCCTCCACTTT,CASRKQQGGSPLHF
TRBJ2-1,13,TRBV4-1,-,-,TGCGCCAGCAGGAAAACACAGGGCAATGAGCAGTTCTTC,CASRKTQGNEQFF
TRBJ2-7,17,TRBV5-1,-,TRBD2,TGCGCCAGCAGTCGACTAGCGGGGGGCTCTATCTCCTACGAGCAGTACTTC,CASSRLAGGSISYEQYF
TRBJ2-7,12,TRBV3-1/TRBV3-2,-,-,TGTGCCAGCAGCCATGGAGTTTACGAGCAGTACTTC,CASSHGVYEQYF
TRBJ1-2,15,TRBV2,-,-,TGTGCCAGCAGTGAAGGAGGGAGGGGATGGAGTGGCTACACCTTC,CASSEGGRGWSGYTF
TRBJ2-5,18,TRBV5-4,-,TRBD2,TGTGCCAGCAGCGCCGGACCCGATAGCGGGGGGGCCGGAGAGACCCAGTACTTC,CASSAGPDSGGAGETQYF
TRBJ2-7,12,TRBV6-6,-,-,TGTGCCAGCAGTTACAGAGCCTACGAGCAGTACTTC,CASSYRAYEQYF
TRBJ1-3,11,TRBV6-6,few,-,TGTGCCAGCAGCAACGCAGTCACCATATATTTT,CASSNAVTIYF
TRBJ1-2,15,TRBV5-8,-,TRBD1,TGTGCCAGCAGCGGAGTGGGACAGGGTAACTATGGCTACACCTTC,CASSGVGQGNYGYTF
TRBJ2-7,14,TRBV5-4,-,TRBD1,TGTGCCAGCAGCTTCATTGACAGGGTGCACGAGCAGTACTTC,CASSFIDRVHEQYF
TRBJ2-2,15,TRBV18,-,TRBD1,TGTGCCAGCTCCCTCAGACAGGGTGCCAACGGGGAGCTGTTTTTT,CASSLRQGANGELFF
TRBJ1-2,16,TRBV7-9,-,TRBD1,TGTGCCAGCAGCAACCGGGACAGGGGGCCGTCCTATGGCTACACCTTC,CASSNRDRGPSYGYTF
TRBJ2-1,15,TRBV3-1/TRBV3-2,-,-,TGTGCCAGCAGCGGGCGGGGAAGCTCCTACAATGAGCAGTTCTTC,CASSGRGSSYNEQFF
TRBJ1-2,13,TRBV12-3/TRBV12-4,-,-,TGTGCCAGCAGTTTAAAACCAGGCTATGGCTACACCTTC,CASSLKPGYGYTF
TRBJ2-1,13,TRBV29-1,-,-,TGCAGCGTTGGCCGGGGGAGTAGCAATGAGCAGTTCTTC,CSVGRGSSNEQFF
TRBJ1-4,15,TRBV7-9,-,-,TGTGCCAGCCATACAGGGAACGCGGCTAATGAAAAACTGTTTTTT,CASHTGNAANEKLFF
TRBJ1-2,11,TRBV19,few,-,TGTGCCAGTAGGGAGGGCAATGGCTACACCTTC,CASREGNGYTF
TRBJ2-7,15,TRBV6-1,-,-,TGTGCCAGCAGTGAATACACGCAGGGTCTTTCCGAGCAGTACTTC,CASSEYTQGLSEQYF
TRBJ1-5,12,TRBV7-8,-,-,TGTGCCAGCAGCCTGACAGATCAGCCCCAGCATTTT,CASSLTDQPQHF
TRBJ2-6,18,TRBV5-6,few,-,TGTGCCAGCAGCCCTCTAAACGGCGGGAACTCTGGGGCCAACGTCCTGACTTTC,CASSPLNGGNSGANVLTF
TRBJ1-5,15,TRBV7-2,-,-,TGTGCCAGCAGCTTAGGTTTGCGGAGTAATCAGCCCCAGCATTTT,CASSLGLRSNQPQHF
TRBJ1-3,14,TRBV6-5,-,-,TGTGCCAGCAGTACCCGAACTGGTGGAAACACCATATATTTT,CASSTRTGGNTIYF
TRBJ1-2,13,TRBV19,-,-,TGTGCCAGTAGCCCCCCGGGGGGTTATGGCTACACCTTC,CASSPPGGYGYTF
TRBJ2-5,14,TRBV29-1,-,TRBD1,TGCAGCGTTGACCCGGGACAGGGGGTTAAGACCCAGTACTTC,CSVDPGQGVKTQYF
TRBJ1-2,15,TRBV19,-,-,TGTGCCAGTAGCCAATTGGGGGGGCCCGGGGATGGCTACACCTTC,CASSQLGGPGDGYTF
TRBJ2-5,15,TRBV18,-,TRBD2,TGTGCCAGCTCACCACCGAGCGGGACGCCTGGGGCCCAGTACTTC,CASSPPSGTPGAQYF
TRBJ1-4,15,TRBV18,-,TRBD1,TGTGCCAGCTCACCCCCGGGACAGGGGGGTGAAAAACTGTTTTTT,CASSPPGQGGEKLFF
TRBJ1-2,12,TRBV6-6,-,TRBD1,TGTGCCAGCAGCCCTACAGGGGACGGCTACACCTTC,CASSPTGDGYTF
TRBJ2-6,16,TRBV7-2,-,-,TGTGCCAGCAGCTCCCGGACTGCCTCTGGGGCCAACGTCCTGACTTTC,CASSSRTASGANVLTF
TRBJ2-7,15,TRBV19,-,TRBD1,TGTGCCAGTAGTCCAAGGACAGGGGGCATCTACGAGCAGTACTTC,CASSPRTGGIYEQYF